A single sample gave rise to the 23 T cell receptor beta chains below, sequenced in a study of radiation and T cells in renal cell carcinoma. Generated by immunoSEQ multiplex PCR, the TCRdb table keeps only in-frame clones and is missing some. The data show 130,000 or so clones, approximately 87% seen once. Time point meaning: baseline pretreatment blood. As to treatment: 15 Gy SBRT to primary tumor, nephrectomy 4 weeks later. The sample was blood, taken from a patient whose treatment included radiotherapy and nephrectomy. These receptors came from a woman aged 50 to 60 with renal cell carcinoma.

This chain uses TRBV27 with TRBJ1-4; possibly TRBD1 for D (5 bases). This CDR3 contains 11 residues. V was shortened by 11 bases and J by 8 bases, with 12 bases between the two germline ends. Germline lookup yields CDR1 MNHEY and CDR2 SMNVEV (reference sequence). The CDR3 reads CALTRGEKLFF. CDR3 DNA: TGTGCCCTCACAAGGGGAGAAAAACTGTTTTTT.

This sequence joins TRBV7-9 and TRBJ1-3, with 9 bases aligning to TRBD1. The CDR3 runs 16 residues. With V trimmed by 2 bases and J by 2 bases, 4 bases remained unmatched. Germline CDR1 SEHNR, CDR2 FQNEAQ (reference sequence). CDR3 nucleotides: TGTGCCAGCAGCTTATGGGGACAGGGTACTGGAAACACCATATATTTT. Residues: CASSLWGQGTGNTIYF.

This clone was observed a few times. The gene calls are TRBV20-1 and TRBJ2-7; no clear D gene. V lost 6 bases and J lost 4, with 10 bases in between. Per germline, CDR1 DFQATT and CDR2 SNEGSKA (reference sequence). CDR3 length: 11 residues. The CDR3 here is CSAGYVYEQYF. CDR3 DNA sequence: TGCAGTGCCGGGTACGTTTACGAGCAGTACTTC.

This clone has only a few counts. The CDR3 DNA reads as TGTGCCAGCAGCTTAGCGTATGGCTACACCTTC. The encoded protein is CASSLAYGYTF. The chain recombines TRBV7-2 with TRBJ1-2; D is undetermined. V was pared by 0 bases and J by 5 bases, with 1 base between. Germline CDR1 SGHTA, CDR2 FQGNSA. This CDR3 contains 11 residues.

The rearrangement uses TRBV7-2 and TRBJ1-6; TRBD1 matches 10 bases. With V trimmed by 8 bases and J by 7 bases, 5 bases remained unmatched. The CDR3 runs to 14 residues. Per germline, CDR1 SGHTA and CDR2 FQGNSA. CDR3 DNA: TGTGCCAGCCGCGGACAGGGGGACAATTCACCCCTCCACTTT. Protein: CASRGQGDNSPLHF. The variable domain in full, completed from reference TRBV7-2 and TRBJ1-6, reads GAGVSQSPSNKVTEKGKDVELRCDPISGHTALYWYRQSLGQGLEFLIYFQGNSAPDKSGLPSDRFSAERTGGSVSTLTIQRTQQEDSAVYLCASRGQGDNSPLHFGNGTRLTVT.

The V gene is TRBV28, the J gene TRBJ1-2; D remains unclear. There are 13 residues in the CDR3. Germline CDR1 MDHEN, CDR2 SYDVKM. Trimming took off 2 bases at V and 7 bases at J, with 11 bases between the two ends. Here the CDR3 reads CASSLPGRPGYTF. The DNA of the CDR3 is TGTGCCAGCAGTTTACCCGGCCGTCCTGGCTACACCTTC.

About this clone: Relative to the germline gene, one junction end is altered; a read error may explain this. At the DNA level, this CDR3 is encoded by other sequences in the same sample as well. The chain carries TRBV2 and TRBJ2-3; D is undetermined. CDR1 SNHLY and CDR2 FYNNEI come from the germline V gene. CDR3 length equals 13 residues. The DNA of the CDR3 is TGTGCCAGCAGTGAATTGAGCAGAGATACGCAGTATTTT. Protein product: CASSELSRDTQYF.

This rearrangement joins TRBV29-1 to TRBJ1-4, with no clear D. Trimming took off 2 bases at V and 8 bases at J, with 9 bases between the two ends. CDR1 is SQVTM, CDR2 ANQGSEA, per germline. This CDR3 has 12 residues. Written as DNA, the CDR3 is TGCAGCGTTGAAAGTGGGAGAGAAAAACTGTTTTTT. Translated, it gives CSVESGREKLFF.

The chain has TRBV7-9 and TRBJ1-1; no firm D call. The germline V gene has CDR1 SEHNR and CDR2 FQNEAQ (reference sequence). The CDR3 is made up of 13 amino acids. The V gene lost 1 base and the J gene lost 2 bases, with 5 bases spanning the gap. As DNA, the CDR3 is TGTGCCAGCAGCTTAGGAGCTAACACTGAAGCTTTCTTT. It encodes CASSLGANTEAFF.

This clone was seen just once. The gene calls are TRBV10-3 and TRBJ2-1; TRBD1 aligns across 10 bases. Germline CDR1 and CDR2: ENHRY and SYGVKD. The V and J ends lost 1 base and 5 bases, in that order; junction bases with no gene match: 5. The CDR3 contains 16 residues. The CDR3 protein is CAISEFPGQGNNEQFF. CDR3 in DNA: TGTGCCATCAGTGAGTTTCCGGGACAGGGGAACAATGAGCAGTTCTTC.

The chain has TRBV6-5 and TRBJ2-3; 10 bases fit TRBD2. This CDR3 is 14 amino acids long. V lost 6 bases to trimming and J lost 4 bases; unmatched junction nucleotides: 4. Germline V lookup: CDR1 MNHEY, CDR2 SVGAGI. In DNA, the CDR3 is TGTGCCAGCAGCATTAGCGGGAGGTCAGATACGCAGTATTTT. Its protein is CASSISGRSDTQYF.

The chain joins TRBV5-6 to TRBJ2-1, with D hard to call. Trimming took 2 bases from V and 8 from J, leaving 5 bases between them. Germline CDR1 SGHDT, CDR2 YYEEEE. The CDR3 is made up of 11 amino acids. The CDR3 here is CASSFGDEQFF. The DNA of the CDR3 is TGTGCCAGCAGCTTTGGCGATGAGCAGTTCTTC.

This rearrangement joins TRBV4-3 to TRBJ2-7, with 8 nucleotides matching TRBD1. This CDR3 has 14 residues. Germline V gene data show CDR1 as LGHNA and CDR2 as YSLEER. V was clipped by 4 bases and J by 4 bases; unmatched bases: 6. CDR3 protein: CASSPGQGRYEQYF. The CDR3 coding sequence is TGCGCCAGCAGCCCTGGACAGGGAAGGTACGAGCAGTACTTC.

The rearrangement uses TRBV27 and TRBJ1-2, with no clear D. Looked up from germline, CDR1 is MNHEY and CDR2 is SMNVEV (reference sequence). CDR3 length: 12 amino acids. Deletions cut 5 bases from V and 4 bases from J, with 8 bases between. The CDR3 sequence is CASSLFGYGYTF. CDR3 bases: TGTGCCAGCAGTCTGTTCGGCTATGGCTACACCTTC.

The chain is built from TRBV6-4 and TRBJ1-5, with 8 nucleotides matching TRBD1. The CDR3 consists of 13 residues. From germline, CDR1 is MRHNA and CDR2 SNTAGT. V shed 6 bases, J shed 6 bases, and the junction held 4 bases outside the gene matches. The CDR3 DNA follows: TGTGCCAGCAGCGGACAGGGAGGTCAGCCCCAGCATTTT. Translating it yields CASSGQGGQPQHF.

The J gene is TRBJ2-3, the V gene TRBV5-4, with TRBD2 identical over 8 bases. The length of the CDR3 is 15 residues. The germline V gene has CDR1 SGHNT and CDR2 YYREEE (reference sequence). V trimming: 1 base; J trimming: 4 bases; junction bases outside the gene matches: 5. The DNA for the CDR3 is TGTGCCAGCAGCTTGCGGGGGGGCCCAGCAGATACGCAGTATTTT. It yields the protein CASSLRGGPADTQYF.

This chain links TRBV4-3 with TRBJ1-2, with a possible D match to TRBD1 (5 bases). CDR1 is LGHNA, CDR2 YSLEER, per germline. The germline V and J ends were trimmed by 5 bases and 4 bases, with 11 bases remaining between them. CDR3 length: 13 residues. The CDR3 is CASSAVDSYGYTF. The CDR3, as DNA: TGCGCCAGCAGCGCTGTAGACAGCTATGGCTACACCTTC.

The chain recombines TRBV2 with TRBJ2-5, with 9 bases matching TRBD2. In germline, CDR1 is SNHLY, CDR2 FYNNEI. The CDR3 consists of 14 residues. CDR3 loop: CALTTGTSWETQYF. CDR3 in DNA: TGTGCTCTGACGACCGGGACTAGCTGGGAGACCCAGTACTTC.

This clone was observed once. This CDR3 is CASSPPAYGYTF. CDR3 sequence (DNA): TGTGCCAGCAGCCCCCCCGCGTATGGCTACACCTTC. V is TRBV7-3 and J is TRBJ1-2; D gene unclear. In germline, CDR1 is SGHTA, CDR2 FQGTGA. V dropped 5 bases and J dropped 5 bases, with 9 bases sitting between them. The CDR3 has 12 residues.

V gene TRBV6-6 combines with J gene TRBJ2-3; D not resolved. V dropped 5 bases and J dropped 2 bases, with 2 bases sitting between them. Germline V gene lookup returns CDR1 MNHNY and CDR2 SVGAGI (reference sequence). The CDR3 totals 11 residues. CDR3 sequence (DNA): TGTGCCAGCAGTGACACAGATACGCAGTATTTT. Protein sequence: CASSDTDTQYF.

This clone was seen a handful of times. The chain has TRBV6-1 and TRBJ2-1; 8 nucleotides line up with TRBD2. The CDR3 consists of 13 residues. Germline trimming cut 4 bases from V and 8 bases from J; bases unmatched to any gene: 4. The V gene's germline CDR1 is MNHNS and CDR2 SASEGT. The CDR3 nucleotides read TGTGCCAGCAGTGGGGCGGGGGGCGATGAGCAGTTCTTC. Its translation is CASSGAGGDEQFF.

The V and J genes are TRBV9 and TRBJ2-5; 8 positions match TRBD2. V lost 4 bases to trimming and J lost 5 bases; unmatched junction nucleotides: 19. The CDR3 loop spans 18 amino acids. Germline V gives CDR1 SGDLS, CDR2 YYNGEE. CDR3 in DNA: TGTGCCAGCAGCTACAGTTCCCTTATCCGGGAGGGCCCGGAGACCCAGTACTTC. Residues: CASSYSSLIREGPETQYF.

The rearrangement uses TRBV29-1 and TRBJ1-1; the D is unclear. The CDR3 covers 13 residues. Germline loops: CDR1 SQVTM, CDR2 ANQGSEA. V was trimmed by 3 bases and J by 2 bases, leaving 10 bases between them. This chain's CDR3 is CSVDRAGNTEAFF. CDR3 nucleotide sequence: TGCAGCGTTGACCGGGCCGGAAACACTGAAGCTTTCTTT. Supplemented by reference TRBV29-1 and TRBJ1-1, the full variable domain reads SAVISQKPSRDICQRGTSLTIQCQVDSQVTMMFWYRQQPGQSLTLIATANQGSEATYESGFVIDKFPISRPNLTFSTLTVSNMSPEDSSIYLCSVDRAGNTEAFFGQGTRLTVV.